The 27 T cell receptor beta chains below all came from one sample that was sequenced in a study of blood T cell repertoires in COVID-19. Clones were read by immunoSEQ multiplex PCR, and TCRdb kept only the in-frame ones, dropping some. The profile shows roughly 230,000 clones, around 83% of them singletons. The sequenced sample consisted of peripheral blood. The receptors derive from a woman between 50 and 59 years old with acute or convalescent COVID-19.

V usage is TRBV6-5 and J usage is TRBJ1-4; possibly TRBD1 for D (5 bases). Germline loops: CDR1 MNHEY, CDR2 SVGAGI. This CDR3 contains 13 residues. Trimming pared 4 bases from V and 6 bases from J, leaving 9 bases between. Here the CDR3 reads CASSWGGDEKLFF. CDR3 coding DNA: TGTGCCAGCAGTTGGGGAGGGGATGAAAAACTGTTTTTT.

CDR3: CASSAISGTTDTQYF. The DNA of the CDR3 is TGTGCCAGTAGTGCGATTAGCGGGACCACAGATACGCAGTATTTT. The V gene is TRBV19, the J gene TRBJ2-3, with TRBD2 matching over 8 bases. The V gene end was trimmed by 5 bases and the J gene end by 2 bases; junction bases not matched to a gene: 6. The CDR3 runs 15 residues. Germline lookup yields CDR1 LNHDA and CDR2 SQIVND (reference sequence).

V is TRBV10-3 and J is TRBJ1-1; 10 bases map to TRBD1. V dropped 6 bases and J dropped 4; count of bases not matched to a gene: 11. The CDR3 is made up of 16 amino acids. Germline V gene lookup returns CDR1 ENHRY and CDR2 SYGVKD. DNA of the CDR3: TGTGCCATCAGATCCGGGACAGGGGCCCCCTTCACTGAAGCTTTCTTT. It specifies CAIRSGTGAPFTEAFF.

This clone came up once. The V call is TRBV9, the J call TRBJ2-7, with a tentative D call TRBD1 (5 bases). Looked up from germline, CDR1 is SGDLS and CDR2 is YYNGEE. CDR3 size: 15 residues. V lost 0 bases and J lost 5, with 15 bases in between. This CDR3 reads CASSVAGRDLNEQYF. The CDR3 DNA is TGTGCCAGCAGCGTAGCAGGCAGGGATTTAAACGAGCAGTACTTC.

This chain uses TRBV27 with TRBJ2-1; 8 bases map to TRBD2. Germline V lookup: CDR1 MNHEY, CDR2 SMNVEV (reference sequence). The V and J ends lost 6 bases and 6 bases, in that order; junction bases with no gene match: 7. The CDR3 is made up of 14 amino acids. This CDR3 is CASRGLVGGNEQFF. DNA for the CDR3: TGTGCCAGCAGGGGACTAGTAGGGGGCAATGAGCAGTTCTTC.

J is TRBJ1-4 and V is TRBV7-9; TRBD1 matches at 7 bases. The ends lost 8 bases at V and 4 bases at J; junction bases unmatched: 7. Germline-derived CDR1 and CDR2 are SEHNR and FQNEAQ (reference sequence). This CDR3 has 14 residues. The CDR3 DNA reads TGTGCCAGCCGAAAAACAGGGGATAATGAAAAACTGTTTTTT. Amino acid sequence: CASRKTGDNEKLFF.

There are a few counts of this clone. This rearrangement joins TRBV7-9 to TRBJ1-5; D not certain. Germline CDR1 reads SEHNR; CDR2 reads FQNEAQ (reference sequence). Trimming pared 4 bases from V and 7 bases from J, leaving 8 bases between. The CDR3 sequence is 12 residues long. The DNA for the CDR3 is TGTGCCAGCAGCTCCCTATCCCAGCCCCAGCATTTT. The encoded protein is CASSSLSQPQHF.

This chain links TRBV5-5 with TRBJ2-1, with TRBD1 matching over 8 bases. The CDR3 spans 15 residues. Germline trimming cut 4 bases from V and 3 bases from J; bases unmatched to any gene: 6. The germline V gene encodes CDR1 SGHKS and CDR2 YYEKEE (reference sequence). The chain's CDR3 is CASSPTGVSYNEQFF. The CDR3 DNA is TGTGCCAGCAGCCCGACAGGGGTGAGCTACAATGAGCAGTTCTTC.

V is TRBV19 and J is TRBJ2-1; a possible D gene is TRBD2 (5 bases). Trimming removed 4 bases from V and 9 bases from J, with 10 bases in between. The germline V gene has CDR1 LNHDA and CDR2 SQIVND (reference sequence). The CDR3 covers 12 residues. For the CDR3, the DNA is TGTGCCAGTAGTAGACGACTAAGTGAGCAGTTCTTC. Its protein is CASSRRLSEQFF.

This clone was seen only a few times. V usage is TRBV5-4 and J usage is TRBJ1-2; 7 bases are a match to TRBD1. The J segment lost 4 bases and the V segment lost 4 bases, leaving 16 bases of the junction unmatched. The germline gives CDR1 SGHNT, CDR2 YYREEE (reference sequence). The CDR3 covers 17 residues. In nucleotides, the CDR3 is TGTGCCAGCAGCCCGGACGGGAATAGGGGGCGGGTCTATGGCTACACCTTC. The encoded protein is CASSPDGNRGRVYGYTF.

This chain links TRBV5-1 with TRBJ2-7, with D perhaps TRBD2 (6 bases). This CDR3 region has 16 residues. Germline-derived CDR1 and CDR2 are SGHRS and YFSETQ. Trimming stripped 4 bases from V and 0 bases from J, with 17 bases between. CDR3 loop: CASSAVAGKGSYEQYF. CDR3 bases: TGCGCCAGCAGCGCCGTCGCGGGGAAGGGCTCCTACGAGCAGTACTTC.

This chain uses TRBV6-2 or TRBV6-3 with TRBJ2-2, with 13 bases identical to TRBD2. The V gene end was trimmed by 6 bases and the J gene end by 5 bases; junction bases not matched to a gene: 3. Germline CDR1 reads MNHEY; CDR2 reads SVGEGT. The CDR3 runs 15 residues. CDR3 DNA sequence: TGTGCCAGCAGCCAGACTAGCGGGAGGACCGGGGAGCTGTTTTTT. Its protein product is CASSQTSGRTGELFF.

The V gene is TRBV5-1, the J gene TRBJ2-6; 13 bases are shared with TRBD2. V was clipped by 3 bases and J by 3 bases; unmatched bases: 6. The CDR3 consists of 18 residues. CDR1 is SGHRS and CDR2 is YFSETQ in the germline V gene. CDR3 loop: CASSSTSGRAGGANVLTF. CDR3 in DNA: TGCGCCAGCAGCTCTACTAGCGGGAGGGCCGGTGGGGCCAACGTCCTGACTTTC.

The rearrangement joins TRBV2 to TRBJ2-7; 8 bases match TRBD2. CDR3 size: 16 residues. V lost 5 bases, J lost 1 base, and 10 bases stayed unmatched. Germline CDR1 and CDR2: SNHLY and FYNNEI. CDR3 region: CASSSQAGVISYEQYF. CDR3 bases: TGTGCCAGCAGTAGCCAAGCGGGAGTAATTTCCTACGAGCAGTACTTC.

The chain joins TRBV15 to TRBJ2-1; the match to TRBD1 covers 8 bases. There are 15 residues in the CDR3. Trimming at V came to 2 bases and at J to 8 bases, leaving 8 bases not matched to a gene. Germline V gives CDR1 LNHNV, CDR2 YYDKDF (reference sequence). In DNA, the CDR3 is TGTGCCACCAGCAGACACGGACAGGGTCAGGATGAGCAGTTCTTC. Its protein product is CATSRHGQGQDEQFF. Using reference TRBV15 and TRBJ2-1 for the parts outside the CDR3, the full variable domain is DAMVIQNPRYQVTQFGKPVTLSCSQTLNHNVMYWYQQKSSQAPKLLFHYYDKDFNNEADTPDNFQSRRPNTSFCFLDIRSPGLGDTAMYLCATSRHGQGQDEQFFGPGTRLTVL.

The V call is TRBV5-1, the J call TRBJ2-7; TRBD1 agrees at 8 bases. Germline assignment: CDR1 SGHRS and CDR2 YFSETQ. Losses at the gene ends were 4 bases for V and 2 bases for J; bases not matched to a gene: 2. This CDR3 comprises 13 residues. The CDR3 spells CASSRQGTYEQYF. The CDR3 DNA follows: TGCGCCAGCAGCCGACAGGGGACCTACGAGCAGTACTTC.

V usage is TRBV7-8 and J usage is TRBJ2-3; TRBD2 might be the D (7 bases). The CDR3 sequence is 16 residues long. Germline values: CDR1 SGHVS, CDR2 FQNEAQ. Trimming removed 2 bases at V and 4 bases at J, with 16 bases between. CDR3 coding DNA: TGTGCCAGCAGCTTATACGAGGGGGGGCCACCAGATACGCAGTATTTT. Encoded protein: CASSLYEGGPPDTQYF. The entire variable domain, with the rest obtained from reference TRBV7-8 and TRBJ2-3, is as follows: GAGVSQSPRYKVAKRGQDVALRCDPISGHVSLFWYQQALGQGPEFLTYFQNEAQLDKSGLPSDRFFAERPEGSVSTLKIQRTQQEDSAVYLCASSLYEGGPPDTQYFGPGTRLTVL.

The chain couples TRBV9 to TRBJ2-2, with 11 bases aligning to TRBD2. Germline CDR1 and CDR2: SGDLS and YYNGEE. The ends lost 4 bases at V and 7 bases at J; junction bases unmatched: 9. The CDR3 is 16 amino acids. CDR3 protein: CASSPLAGGVGGELFF. The CDR3, as DNA: TGTGCCAGCAGCCCTCTAGCGGGAGGCGTCGGCGGGGAGCTGTTTTTT.

The chain carries TRBV3-1 (or the pseudogene TRBV3-2) and TRBJ2-4; no definite D call. The CDR3 spans 13 residues. Trimming took off 5 bases at V and 0 bases at J, with 5 bases between the two ends. Germline values: CDR1 LGHDT, CDR2 YNNKEL (reference sequence). Written as DNA, the CDR3 is TGTGCCAGCAGCGCGCTAGCCAAAAACATTCAGTACTTC. It encodes CASSALAKNIQYF.

The chain links TRBV11-3 to TRBJ2-3, with a tentative D call TRBD2 (5 bases). CDR1 is SGHNT, CDR2 YENEEA, per germline. The CDR3 length is 14 residues. V dropped 2 bases and J dropped 0 bases, with 6 bases sitting between them. CDR3 region: CASSLTGSTDTQYF. The CDR3 bases are TGTGCCAGCAGCTTAACGGGAAGCACAGATACGCAGTATTTT.

The rearrangement joins TRBV5-1 to TRBJ2-2, with TRBD2 matching over 7 bases. The CDR3 spans 13 residues. Germline trimming cut 4 bases from V and 6 bases from J; bases unmatched to any gene: 3. The germline CDR1 and CDR2 sequences are SGHRS and YFSETQ. The CDR3 loop reads CASSPRGSGELFF. The CDR3 DNA reads TGCGCCAGCAGCCCGCGGGGGTCCGGGGAGCTGTTTTTT.

The gene calls are TRBV6-1 and TRBJ1-5; possible D gene TRBD1, 6 bases. The germline V and J ends were trimmed by 4 bases and 0 bases, with 13 bases remaining between them. This CDR3 is built from 16 residues. Germline V gene lookup returns CDR1 MNHNS and CDR2 SASEGT. The CDR3 loop reads CASSALGGDSNQPQHF. CDR3 nucleotide sequence: TGTGCCAGCAGTGCTTTAGGGGGAGATAGCAATCAGCCCCAGCATTTT.

This chain joins TRBV5-6 and TRBJ1-1; 12 bases map to TRBD1. Germline lookup yields CDR1 SGHDT and CDR2 YYEEEE. After removal of 4 bases from V and 4 bases from J, the junction contained 8 bases not matched to a gene. This CDR3 comprises 16 residues. In nucleotides, the CDR3 is TGTGCCAGCAGCGAGAGCGGGACAGGGGGCCTCACTGAAGCTTTCTTT. Protein product: CASSESGTGGLTEAFF.

The table lists this clone with a count of one. The DNA of the CDR3 is TGTGCCAGTTCGGGGGGACATAGGTCCTACGAGCAGTACTTC. It specifies CASSGGHRSYEQYF. The chain recombines TRBV3-1 (or the pseudogene TRBV3-2) with TRBJ2-7; possible D gene TRBD2, 7 bases. This CDR3 has 14 residues. V was clipped by 9 bases and J by 1 base, with 16 bases between them. Germline CDR1 LGHDT, CDR2 YNNKEL (reference sequence).

The CDR3 nucleotides read TGTGCCAGCAGCTTAGCTTCAGGGGGCGCCATGAACACTGAAGCTTTCTTT. Residues: CASSLASGGAMNTEAFF. V and J are TRBV7-9 and TRBJ1-1, with 8 bases matching TRBD1. J gave up 0 bases and V 0 bases, and 6 bases lay outside the gene matches. The CDR3 covers 17 residues. The germline gives CDR1 SEHNR, CDR2 FQNEAQ (reference sequence).

The rearrangement uses TRBV19 and TRBJ2-2, with TRBD2 matching over 7 bases. Germline V gene lookup returns CDR1 LNHDA and CDR2 SQIVND (reference sequence). With 0 bases clipped from V and 4 bases from J, the junction kept 8 bases outside the gene matches. This CDR3 is 17 amino acids long. In nucleotides, the CDR3 is TGTGCCAGTAGTATAGATCAGCGGGGCGGGGTCACCGGGGAGCTGTTTTTT. Protein sequence: CASSIDQRGGVTGELFF. Full variable domain (rest looked up from reference TRBV19 and TRBJ2-2): DGGITQSPKYLFRKEGQNVTLSCEQNLNHDAMYWYRQDPGQGLRLIYYSQIVNDFQKGDIAEGYSVSREKKESFPLTVTSAQKNPTAFYLCASSIDQRGGVTGELFFGEGSRLTVL.

This clone occurred once. The chain is built from TRBV6-5 and TRBJ1-1; 7 positions agree with TRBD1. V shed 6 bases, J shed 12 bases, and the junction held 7 bases outside the gene matches. CDR3 size: 11 residues. CDR1 is MNHEY, CDR2 SVGAGI, per germline. CDR3 sequence reads: CASSRDRETFF. CDR3 in DNA: TGTGCCAGCAGCCGAGACAGGGAAACTTTCTTT.